This TCR beta chain was captured in a study of chronic HIV infection and antiretroviral therapy (dated by TCRdb to the mid-2010s). To note about this clonotype: Its specific antigen is unknown. Nothing much larger sits one base from this clone, and base qualities are not available.

Its CDR3 holds 12 amino acids, cysteine through phenylalanine. Only the CDR3 portion is preserved as DNA: 36 bases, with reading frame beginning at the first base. A distance of 6 bases separates the germline ends of V and J, which lose 6 bases and 2 bases respectively. CDR1 and CDR2, looked up from the germline V gene, are SNHLY and FYNNEI. The library relied on 5' RACE. The sequencer was an Illumina MiSeq. TCRdb reanalyzed the raw reads on its own, using fastp at Q25 for trimming and MiXCR for clone calling, and kept in-frame beta chains. Under each unique CDR3 protein, matching rows form one entry showing the most common genes and DNA. The sample profile shows 39,000 or so distinct CDR3 sequences; around 8.7% of them were found once. The ten top clones hold about 3% of the sample.

The rearranged chain carries TRBV2 and TRBJ2-3; confidence is insufficient to name the D gene. Sequenced: peripheral blood. The TCR comes from an adult who had HIV and had not received antiretroviral therapy, or was an uninfected healthy control (not recorded which). The DNA sequence follows: TGTGCCAGCAGGGAAAACACAGATACGCAGTATTTT. It encodes CASRENTDTQYF.